The 7 T cell receptor beta chains listed next were all sequenced from one sample in a study of blood T cell repertoires in COVID-19. TCRdb's copy holds only in-frame clones and misses some; the assay was immunoSEQ multiplex PCR. The sample holds about 210,000 clones; less than 85% are singletons and the top ten take around 7.8%. Source material: peripheral blood. The receptors stem from an elderly woman with COVID-19, enrolled during active disease.

This clone was detected a few times. The chain links TRBV18 to TRBJ1-5, with D perhaps matching TRBD1 (6 bases). The CDR3 runs to 15 residues. Trimming pared 6 bases from V and 2 bases from J, leaving 14 bases between. Germline V CDR1 and CDR2: KGHSH, LQKENI. In DNA, the CDR3 is TGTGCCAGCTCTCAACAAGGGGGAGGCAATCAGCCCCAGCATTTT. Amino acid sequence: CASSQQGGGNQPQHF.

This chain connects TRBV9 to TRBJ1-1, with a weak D call TRBD1 (5 bases). Germline V gene sequence: CDR1 SGDLS, CDR2 YYNGEE. There are 15 residues in the CDR3. V shed 5 bases and J shed 0 bases, with 14 bases lying between them. CDR3 in amino acids: CASSPEGALNTEAFF. The CDR3 nucleotides read TGTGCCAGCAGTCCGGAAGGGGCTTTGAACACTGAAGCTTTCTTT.

The chain has TRBV3-1 (or the pseudogene TRBV3-2) and TRBJ1-1, with TRBD1 matching over 8 bases. CDR1 LGHDT and CDR2 YNNKEL come from the germline V gene (reference sequence). The CDR3 length is 16 residues. Losses at the gene ends were 0 bases for V and 8 bases for J; bases not matched to a gene: 11. As DNA, the CDR3 is TGTGCCAGCAGCCAAGATGGGCCGGGGACAGGCGGAGAAGCTTTCTTT. Translating it yields CASSQDGPGTGGEAFF.

V gene TRBV9 combines with J gene TRBJ2-2; 11 bases map to TRBD1. V was pared by 3 bases and J by 5 bases, with 3 bases of the junction left unmatched. The CDR3 is 15 amino acids. Germline loops: CDR1 SGDLS, CDR2 YYNGEE. The CDR3 spells CASSAGTGGTGELFF. Written as DNA, the CDR3 is TGTGCCAGCAGCGCTGGGACAGGGGGTACCGGGGAGCTGTTTTTT.

The chain is built from TRBV18 and TRBJ1-1; TRBD1 is a possible D gene (6 bases). V gave up 11 bases and J gave up 1 base, with 11 bases separating them. The CDR3 is 12 amino acids. Per the germline V gene, CDR1 is KGHSH and CDR2 is LQKENI. For the CDR3, the DNA is TGTGCCGGGGGCGGGCAGAACACTGAAGCTTTCTTT. It yields the protein CAGGGQNTEAFF.

CDR3 residues: CASSRGLADTGELFF. The DNA of the CDR3 is TGTGCCAGCAGCCGGGGGCTAGCGGACACCGGGGAGCTGTTTTTT. The chain is built from TRBV28 and TRBJ2-2; a weak D match, TRBD2 (7 bases). Germline V lookup: CDR1 MDHEN, CDR2 SYDVKM. The V end lost 6 bases, the J end lost 3 bases, and 14 bases lay between the germline ends. The CDR3 extends over 15 amino acids.

The J gene is TRBJ2-6, the V gene TRBV5-4; possible D gene TRBD2, 5 bases. CDR1 SGHNT and CDR2 YYREEE come from the germline V gene (reference sequence). The CDR3 has 16 residues. V was clipped by 3 bases and J by 1 base, with 11 bases between them. The CDR3 region has the DNA TGTGCCAGCAGCTGGAGGACGGCGTCTGGGGCCAACGTCCTGACTTTC. Protein product: CASSWRTASGANVLTF.